This T cell receptor beta chain is drawn from a study of cytomegalovirus exposure and HLA in healthy donors. Overall study findings and caveats: TCR beta chains numbering under 200 were designated cytomegalovirus-associated. Published work reported that the classifier diagnosed cytomegalovirus status with high specificity and sensitivity.

This clone was recorded only once. Its specificity is unknown. Germline-derived CDR1 and CDR2 are SGHRS and YFSETQ. Trimming stripped 1 base from V and 5 bases from J, with 13 bases between. This CDR3 spans 14 amino acids. Repertoires were generated with immunoSEQ multiplex PCR, while TCRdb's copy carries only in-frame clones and drops some. Of 100,000 to 150,000 clones in the sample, around 90% are singletons; the top ten hold 1.5% to 2%. The TCR was taken from a woman aged 18-30 years in good health and CMV-seronegative. The material sequenced was PBMCs. The chain combines TRBV5-1 with TRBJ2-7, with D possibly TRBD2 on 5 matching bases. CDR3 nucleotides: TGCGCCAGCAGCTTGTTCCCGGGGTCCAACGAGCAGTACTTC. Protein sequence: CASSLFPGSNEQYF.